The source of this T cell receptor beta chain is a study of blood T cell repertoires in COVID-19. Study background: COVID-19 samples collected from the United States, Italy and Spain covered acute and convalescent phases. From T cells, B-cell-depleted T cells, or PBMCs came the material, which was cDNA or gDNA.

The V segment lost 4 bases and the J segment 7 bases; nucleotides outside the gene matches: 10. Looked up from germline, CDR1 is MNHEY and CDR2 is SVGAGI. The CDR3 consists of 15 residues. In the authors' workflow: Amplified reference gene primers provided the basis for estimating nucleated cell counts. Assay: immunoSEQ multiplex PCR; the TCRdb copy retains only in-frame clones and omits some. V, J and clone size derive from that table, while D and trimming were established from the DNA sequence. The sample yields 110,000 to 150,000 clones, around 83% seen once. Only a few counts were recorded for this clone.

What was sequenced was peripheral blood. The TCR sequence derives from a woman aged 80 or over with acute or convalescent COVID-19. This chain links TRBV6-5 with TRBJ1-1, with 9 bases that match TRBD1. CDR3 DNA: TGTGCCAGCAGTTTTAGGGGACAGGGTGCCCTTGAAGCTTTCTTT. It specifies CASSFRGQGALEAFF.